The 9 T cell receptor beta chains below were found in one sample sequenced in a study of blood T cell repertoires in COVID-19. Sequenced by immunoSEQ multiplex PCR; TCRdb stores in-frame clones only, minus some. The sample contains 260,000 or so clones, approximately 90% of which appear only once. Input material: PBMCs or T cells enriched from blood (not recorded which). Receptor source: a woman aged 40 to 49 with acute COVID-19.

The rearrangement uses TRBV24-1 and TRBJ2-5, with TRBD1 as a possible D gene (5 bases). Germline assignment: CDR1 KGHDR and CDR2 SFDVKD. Trimming took off 4 bases at V and 2 bases at J, with 16 bases between the two ends. The CDR3 is made up of 16 amino acids. In nucleotides, the CDR3 is TGTGCCACCAGTGAATCCCGAAGTAGGGGACAAGAGACCCAGTACTTC. Its translation is CATSESRSRGQETQYF.

In its sample, this clone was seen a few times. The chain has TRBV19 and TRBJ1-5, with TRBD1 as a possible D gene (5 bases). Trimming pared 8 bases from V and 0 bases from J, leaving 8 bases between. Germline CDR1 LNHDA, CDR2 SQIVND (reference sequence). The CDR3 has 13 residues. The CDR3 DNA reads as TGTGCCAGTGGAGGGGATAGCAATCAGCCCCAGCATTTT. Encoded protein: CASGGDSNQPQHF. Combining the CDR3 with reference TRBV19 and TRBJ1-5 gives the whole variable domain DGGITQSPKYLFRKEGQNVTLSCEQNLNHDAMYWYRQDPGQGLRLIYYSQIVNDFQKGDIAEGYSVSREKKESFPLTVTSAQKNPTAFYLCASGGDSNQPQHFGDGTRLSIL.

The gene calls are TRBV5-1 and TRBJ2-1; 7 bases align to TRBD1. The V gene's germline CDR1 is SGHRS and CDR2 YFSETQ. The J segment lost 8 bases and the V segment lost 3 bases, leaving 11 bases of the junction unmatched. CDR3 length: 15 amino acids. The CDR3 bases are TGCGCCAGCAGCTCCGACAGGGTTAGCTTCGATGAGCAGTTCTTC. Protein sequence: CASSSDRVSFDEQFF.

V and J are TRBV19 and TRBJ1-5; D is ambiguous. Germline V gene sequence: CDR1 LNHDA, CDR2 SQIVND (reference sequence). The CDR3 runs to 18 residues. V was pared by 1 base and J by 2 bases, with 18 bases between. CDR3 protein: CASSIGMMARWGNQPQHF. CDR3 in DNA: TGTGCCAGTAGTATAGGTATGATGGCTAGGTGGGGCAATCAGCCCCAGCATTTT.

The chain is built from TRBV10-2 and TRBJ1-6; 7 nucleotides line up with TRBD1. Germline V gene lookup returns CDR1 WSHSY and CDR2 SAAADI. V lost 6 bases to trimming and J lost 6 bases; unmatched junction nucleotides: 5. CDR3 size: 14 residues. CDR3 sequence reads: CASSRDRPNSPLHF. CDR3 in DNA: TGCGCCAGCAGCCGGGACAGACCTAATTCACCCCTCCACTTT.

The V call is TRBV5-1, the J call TRBJ2-2, with 7 bases matching TRBD2. The CDR3 length is 16 residues. V lost 1 base, J lost 3 bases, and 6 bases stayed unmatched. In germline, CDR1 is SGHRS, CDR2 YFSETQ. The CDR3 here is CASSLREVGDTGELFF. The CDR3 bases are TGCGCCAGCAGCTTGCGGGAGGTCGGCGACACCGGGGAGCTGTTTTTT.

This sequence joins TRBV3-1 (or the pseudogene TRBV3-2) and TRBJ1-2; D unclear. V gave up 2 bases and J gave up 7 bases, with 11 bases separating them. The CDR3 is made up of 13 amino acids. CDR1 and CDR2 from the germline V gene are LGHDT and YNNKEL (reference sequence). The CDR3 nucleotides read TGTGCCAGCAGCCAATATCGAGGGTTTGGCTACACCTTC. It encodes CASSQYRGFGYTF.

V is TRBV11-2 and J is TRBJ2-2, with D unclear. Germline values: CDR1 SGHAT, CDR2 FQNNGV. V was clipped by 0 bases and J by 10 bases, with 9 bases between them. This CDR3 is 13 amino acids long. In nucleotides, the CDR3 is TGTGCCAGCAGCTTAGAACGTCAGGAGGAGCTGTTTTTT. Translating it yields CASSLERQEELFF.

The V and J genes are TRBV3-1 (or the pseudogene TRBV3-2) and TRBJ2-7, with 9 bases identical to TRBD2. CDR3 length: 15 amino acids. CDR1 LGHDT and CDR2 YNNKEL come from the germline V gene (reference sequence). Trimming at V came to 1 base and at J to 7 bases, leaving 8 bases not matched to a gene. CDR3 loop: CASSQGWREGREQYF. CDR3 nucleotide sequence: TGTGCCAGCAGCCAAGGTTGGCGGGAGGGCCGGGAGCAGTACTTC.